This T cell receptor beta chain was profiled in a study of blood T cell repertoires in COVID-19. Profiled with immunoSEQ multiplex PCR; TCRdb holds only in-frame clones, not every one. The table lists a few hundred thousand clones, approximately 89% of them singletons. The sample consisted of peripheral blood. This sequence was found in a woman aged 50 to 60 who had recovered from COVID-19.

CDR3 bases: TGTGCCAGCAGAATAGCCGGCAACGAGCAGTACTTC. Amino acids: CASRIAGNEQYF. The chain combines TRBV21-1 with TRBJ2-7; the table's TRBD2 call for D was not verified on the DNA. TRBV21-1 is a pseudogene. The CDR3 is 12 residues long.